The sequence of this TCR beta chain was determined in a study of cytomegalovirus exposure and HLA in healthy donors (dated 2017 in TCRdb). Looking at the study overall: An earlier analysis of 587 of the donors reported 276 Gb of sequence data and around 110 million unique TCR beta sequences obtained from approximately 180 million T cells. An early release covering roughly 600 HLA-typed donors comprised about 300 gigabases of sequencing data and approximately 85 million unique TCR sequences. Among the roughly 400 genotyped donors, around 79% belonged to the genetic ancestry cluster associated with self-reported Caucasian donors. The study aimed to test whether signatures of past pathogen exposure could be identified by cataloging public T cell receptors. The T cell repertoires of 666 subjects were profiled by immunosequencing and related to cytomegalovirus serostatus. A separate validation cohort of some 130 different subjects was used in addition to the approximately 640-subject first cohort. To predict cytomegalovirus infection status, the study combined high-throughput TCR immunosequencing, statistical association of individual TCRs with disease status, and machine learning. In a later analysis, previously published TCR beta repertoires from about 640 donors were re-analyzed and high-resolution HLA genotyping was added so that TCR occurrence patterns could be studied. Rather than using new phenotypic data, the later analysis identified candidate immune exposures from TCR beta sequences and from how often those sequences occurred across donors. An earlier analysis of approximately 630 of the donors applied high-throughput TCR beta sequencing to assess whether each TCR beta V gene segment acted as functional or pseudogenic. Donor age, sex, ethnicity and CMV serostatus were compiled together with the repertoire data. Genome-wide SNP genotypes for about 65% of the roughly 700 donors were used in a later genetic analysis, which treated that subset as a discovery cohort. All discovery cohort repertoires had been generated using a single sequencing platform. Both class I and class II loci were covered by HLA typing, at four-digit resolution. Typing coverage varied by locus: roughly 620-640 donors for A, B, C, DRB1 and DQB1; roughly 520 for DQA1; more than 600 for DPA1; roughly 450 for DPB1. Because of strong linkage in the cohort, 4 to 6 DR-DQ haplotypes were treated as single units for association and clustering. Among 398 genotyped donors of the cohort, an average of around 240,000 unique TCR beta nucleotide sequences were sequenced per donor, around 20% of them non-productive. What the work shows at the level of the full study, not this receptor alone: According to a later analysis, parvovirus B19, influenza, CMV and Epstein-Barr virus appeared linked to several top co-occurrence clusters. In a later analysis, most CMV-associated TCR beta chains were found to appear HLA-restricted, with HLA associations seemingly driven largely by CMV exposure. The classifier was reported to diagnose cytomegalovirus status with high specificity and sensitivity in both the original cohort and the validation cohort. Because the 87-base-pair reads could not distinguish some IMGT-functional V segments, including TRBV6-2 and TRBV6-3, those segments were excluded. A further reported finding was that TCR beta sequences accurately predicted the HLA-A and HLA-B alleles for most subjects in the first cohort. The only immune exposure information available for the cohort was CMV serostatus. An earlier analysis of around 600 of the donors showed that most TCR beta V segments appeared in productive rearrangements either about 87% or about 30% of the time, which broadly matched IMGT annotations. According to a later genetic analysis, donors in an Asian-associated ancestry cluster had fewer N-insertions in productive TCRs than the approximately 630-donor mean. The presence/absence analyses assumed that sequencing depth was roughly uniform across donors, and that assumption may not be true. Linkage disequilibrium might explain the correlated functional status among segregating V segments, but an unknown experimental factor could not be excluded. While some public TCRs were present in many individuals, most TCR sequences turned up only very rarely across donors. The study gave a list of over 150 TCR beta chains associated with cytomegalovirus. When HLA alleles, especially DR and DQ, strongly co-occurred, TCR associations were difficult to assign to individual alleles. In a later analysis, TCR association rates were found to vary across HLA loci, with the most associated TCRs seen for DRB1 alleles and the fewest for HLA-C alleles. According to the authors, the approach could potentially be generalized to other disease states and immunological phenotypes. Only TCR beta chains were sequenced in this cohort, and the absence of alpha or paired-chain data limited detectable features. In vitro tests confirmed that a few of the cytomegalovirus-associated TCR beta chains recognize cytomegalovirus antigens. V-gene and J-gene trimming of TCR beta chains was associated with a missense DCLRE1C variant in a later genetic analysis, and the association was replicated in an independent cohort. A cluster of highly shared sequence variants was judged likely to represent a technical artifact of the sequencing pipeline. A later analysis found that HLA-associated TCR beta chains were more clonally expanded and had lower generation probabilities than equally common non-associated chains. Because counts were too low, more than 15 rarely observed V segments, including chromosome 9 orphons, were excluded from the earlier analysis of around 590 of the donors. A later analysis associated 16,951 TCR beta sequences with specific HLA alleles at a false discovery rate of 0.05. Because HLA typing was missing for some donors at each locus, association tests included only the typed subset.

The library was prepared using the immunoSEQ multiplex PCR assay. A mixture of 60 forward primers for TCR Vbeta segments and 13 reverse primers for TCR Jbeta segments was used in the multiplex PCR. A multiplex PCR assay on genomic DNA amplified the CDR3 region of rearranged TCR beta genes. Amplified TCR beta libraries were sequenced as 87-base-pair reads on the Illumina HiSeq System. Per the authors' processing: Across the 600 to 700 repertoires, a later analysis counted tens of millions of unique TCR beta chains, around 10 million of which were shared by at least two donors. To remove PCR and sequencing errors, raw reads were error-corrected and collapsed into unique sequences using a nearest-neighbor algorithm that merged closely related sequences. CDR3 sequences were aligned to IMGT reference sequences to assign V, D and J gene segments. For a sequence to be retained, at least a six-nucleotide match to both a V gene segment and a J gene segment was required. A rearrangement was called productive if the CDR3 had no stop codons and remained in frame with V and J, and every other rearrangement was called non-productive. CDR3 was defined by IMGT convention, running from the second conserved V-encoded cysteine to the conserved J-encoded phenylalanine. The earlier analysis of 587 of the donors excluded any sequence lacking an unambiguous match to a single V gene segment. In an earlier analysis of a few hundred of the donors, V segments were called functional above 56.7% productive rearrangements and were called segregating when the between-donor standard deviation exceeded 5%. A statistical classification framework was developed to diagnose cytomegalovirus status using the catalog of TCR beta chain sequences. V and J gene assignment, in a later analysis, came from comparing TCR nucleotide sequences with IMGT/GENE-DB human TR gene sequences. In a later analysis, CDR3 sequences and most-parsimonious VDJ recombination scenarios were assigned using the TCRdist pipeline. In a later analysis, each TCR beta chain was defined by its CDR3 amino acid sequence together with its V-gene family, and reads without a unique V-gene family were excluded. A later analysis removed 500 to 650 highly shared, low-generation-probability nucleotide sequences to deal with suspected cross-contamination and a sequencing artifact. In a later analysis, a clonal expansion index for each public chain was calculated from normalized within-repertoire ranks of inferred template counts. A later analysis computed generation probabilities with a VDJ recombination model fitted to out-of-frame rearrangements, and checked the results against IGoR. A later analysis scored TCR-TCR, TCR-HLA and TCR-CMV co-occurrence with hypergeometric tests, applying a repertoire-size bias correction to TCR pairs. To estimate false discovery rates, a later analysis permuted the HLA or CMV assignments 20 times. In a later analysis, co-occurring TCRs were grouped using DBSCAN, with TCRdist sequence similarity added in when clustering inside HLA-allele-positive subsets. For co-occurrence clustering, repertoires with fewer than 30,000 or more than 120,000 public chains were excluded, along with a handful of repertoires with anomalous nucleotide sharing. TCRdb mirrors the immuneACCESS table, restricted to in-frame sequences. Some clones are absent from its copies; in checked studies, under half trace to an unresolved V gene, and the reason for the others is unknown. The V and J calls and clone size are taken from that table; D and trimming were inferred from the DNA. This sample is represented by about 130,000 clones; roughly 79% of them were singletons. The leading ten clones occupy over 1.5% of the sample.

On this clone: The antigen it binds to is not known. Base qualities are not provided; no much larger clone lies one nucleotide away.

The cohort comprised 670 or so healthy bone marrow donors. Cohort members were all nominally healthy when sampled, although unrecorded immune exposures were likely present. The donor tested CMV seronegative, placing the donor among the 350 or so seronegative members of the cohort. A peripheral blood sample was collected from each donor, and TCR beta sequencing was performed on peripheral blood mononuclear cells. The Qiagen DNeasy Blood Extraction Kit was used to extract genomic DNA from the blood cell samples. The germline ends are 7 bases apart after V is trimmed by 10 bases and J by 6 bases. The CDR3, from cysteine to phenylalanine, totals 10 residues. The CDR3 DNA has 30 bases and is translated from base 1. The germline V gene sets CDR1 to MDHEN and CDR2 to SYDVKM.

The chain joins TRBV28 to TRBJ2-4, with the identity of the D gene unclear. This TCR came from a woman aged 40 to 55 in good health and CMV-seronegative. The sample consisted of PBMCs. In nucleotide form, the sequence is TGTGCCACCTCAGGAAACATTCAGTACTTC. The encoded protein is CATSGNIQYF.